This TCR beta chain was recorded in a study of T cells in Graves' hyperthyroidism and ophthalmopathy. Findings and caveats of the study: The authors' 13 V-J model separated ophthalmopathy from stable hyperthyroidism. Ophthalmopathy got predicted by the model a median 6.5 months before its onset.

This clonotype was detected only a few times. The antigen is not known. The CDR3 length is 15 residues. With 1 base removed from V and 2 bases from J, the gap between germline ends came to 12 bases. Germline assignment: CDR1 MDHEN and CDR2 SYDVKM. Hyperthyroidism in the patients, aged 18 to 65, was newly diagnosed and under 2 months in duration. Amplification of TCR beta CDR3 regions used RNA as the template. The TCR CDR3 first-round RT-PCR relied on the HTBI primer set. A single record per CDR3 protein comes from TCRdb applying MiXCR to the multiplex PCR reads. The sample has some 690,000 distinct CDR3 sequences, roughly 17% seen once.

The sequencing sample was made of blood. The origin of this receptor is a middle-aged man with Graves' hyperthyroidism. This sequence joins TRBV28 and TRBJ2-7, with D perhaps matching TRBD2 (5 bases). The CDR3 DNA sequence: TGTGCCAGCAGTTTATTGAGGGTCCCCACCTACGAGCAGTACTTC. The encoded protein is CASSLLRVPTYEQYF.